The 6 T cell receptor beta chains given below trace back to one sample, sequenced in a study of blood T cell repertoires in COVID-19. TCRdb keeps only in-frame clones here, not all; method: immunoSEQ multiplex PCR. The data hold 45,000 to 65,000 clones, with roughly 79% observed a single time. Source material: peripheral blood. These receptors came from a man aged 55 to 70 with acute or convalescent COVID-19.

This clone turned up a few times. This chain joins TRBV4-1 and TRBJ1-3; D possibly corresponds to TRBD1 (5 bases). The CDR3 has 16 residues. Trimming cost V 7 bases and J 1 base, with 17 bases left between them. Germline-derived CDR1 and CDR2 are MGHRA and YSYEKL. The DNA for the CDR3 is TGCGCCAGCACCCGGGGGGAGGGTACTTCTGGAAACACCATATATTTT. Translation gives CASTRGEGTSGNTIYF.

V usage is TRBV7-8 and J usage is TRBJ2-3; 7 bases are a match to TRBD2. CDR1 is SGHVS, CDR2 FQNEAQ, per germline. This CDR3 spans 19 amino acids. V shed 6 bases, J shed 3 bases, and the junction held 21 bases outside the gene matches. CDR3 protein: CASSPERWRGSRSTDTQYF. The CDR3 region has the DNA TGTGCCAGCAGTCCTGAACGTTGGCGGGGGTCGAGGAGTACAGATACGCAGTATTTT.

The chain combines TRBV6-5 with TRBJ2-2; 7 positions agree with TRBD1. This CDR3 has 15 residues. Germline CDR1 and CDR2: MNHEY and SVGAGI. V lost 6 bases and J lost 0; bases outside the gene matches: 4. CDR3 loop: CASRTGNSNTGELFF. The CDR3 DNA reads as TGTGCCAGCAGGACAGGGAACTCGAACACCGGGGAGCTGTTTTTT.

This sequence joins TRBV6-1 and TRBJ2-1; possibly TRBD1 for D (5 bases). Germline CDR1 is MNHNS and CDR2 is SASEGT. This CDR3 spans 12 amino acids. Trimming stripped 3 bases from V and 9 bases from J, with 9 bases between. The CDR3 DNA is TGTGCCAGCAGTGACAGGGTGAGTGAGCAGTTCTTC. This gives the protein CASSDRVSEQFF.

The chain combines TRBV4-1 with TRBJ2-1; TRBD2 might be the D (5 bases). Germline V CDR1 and CDR2: MGHRA, YSYEKL. Between the trimmed V and J ends, which lost 0 bases and 11 bases, there was a span of 11 bases. This CDR3 contains 13 residues. CDR3 region: CASSQDMERKQFF. Here the CDR3 DNA reads TGCGCCAGCAGCCAAGATATGGAGCGGAAGCAGTTCTTC.

Here the CDR3 DNA reads TGTGCAAGTCGCCGCAGGGACAGGGCTCGAGGAGGGAATCAGCCCCAGCATTTT. Its translation: CASRRRDRARGGNQPQHF. The rearrangement uses TRBV12-2 and TRBJ1-5; TRBD1, the table's D call, lacks a check against the DNA. TRBV12-2 has pseudogene status. This CDR3 spans 18 amino acids.